Sequencing of this TCR beta chain was carried out in a study of T cells in Graves' hyperthyroidism and ophthalmopathy. The blood sample was taken at first hyperthyroidism diagnosis, before any ophthalmopathy symptoms. Amplification targeted TCR beta CDR3 regions from RNA transcripts. The HTBI set primed first-round TCR CDR3 RT-PCR. MiXCR was run by TCRdb on the multiplex PCR reads, yielding one entry per CDR3 protein. Of under 350,000 distinct CDR3 sequences detected, less than 30% appear once; the ten largest clones hold about a quarter. Many counts were recorded for this clonotype. Germline V CDR1 and CDR2: SGHNT, YENEEA. The CDR3 extends over 16 amino acids. V lost 2 bases, J lost 1 base, and 11 bases lay in between.

Input material: blood. The chain has TRBV11-3 and TRBJ2-2; D uncertain. This clonotype was obtained from a man aged 35 to 55 with Graves' hyperthyroidism that later progressed to Graves' ophthalmopathy. The CDR3 nucleotides are TGTGCCAGCAGCTTAAGGATCCAGCGGAACACCGGGGAGCTGTTTTTT. It is translated as CASSLRIQRNTGELFF.